What follows are 18 T cell receptor beta chains derived from one specimen sequenced in a study of cytomegalovirus exposure and HLA in healthy donors. The PCR made use of 60 Vbeta and 13 Jbeta primers. Profiling relied on immunoSEQ multiplex PCR, and the TCRdb table lists in-frame clones only, not all of them. In the table there are 200,000 to 250,000 clones, roughly 70% of which are singletons. Source material: PBMCs. The receptors shown here come from a woman aged 25 to 39 in good health and CMV-seronegative.

This sequence joins TRBV7-3 and TRBJ2-2; 10 bases match TRBD2. CDR3 length: 15 amino acids. After removal of 5 bases from V and 5 bases from J, the junction contained 5 bases not matched to a gene. Germline CDR1 SGHTA, CDR2 FQGTGA. CDR3 nucleotides: TGTGCCAGCAGCGCAACTAGCGGGGAGACCGGGGAGCTGTTTTTT. Translated: CASSATSGETGELFF.

The V call is TRBV30, the J call TRBJ1-1; 8 nucleotides agree with TRBD1. The CDR3 extends over 13 amino acids. CDR1 is GTSNPN and CDR2 is SVGIG in the germline V gene (reference sequence). V lost 5 bases and J lost 0; bases outside the gene matches: 2. The CDR3 protein is CAWGGQVNTEAFF. CDR3 DNA: TGTGCCTGGGGGGGACAGGTGAACACTGAAGCTTTCTTT.

This chain joins TRBV27 and TRBJ1-2; D is possibly TRBD1 (6 bases). Per germline, CDR1 MNHEY and CDR2 SMNVEV (reference sequence). Deletions cut 3 bases from V and 4 bases from J, with 15 bases between. This CDR3 region has 15 residues. CDR3 sequence: CASSFRSGGFYGYTF. CDR3 sequence (DNA): TGTGCCAGCAGTTTTCGCTCGGGGGGCTTCTATGGCTACACCTTC.

The CDR3 sequence is CASSRGGNTIYF. The DNA of the CDR3 is TGTGCCAGCAGCCGAGGGGGAAACACCATATATTTT. This chain connects TRBV7-9 to TRBJ1-3; no clear D. The V end was cut by 5 bases, the J end by 4 bases, with 6 bases between. CDR1 is SEHNR, CDR2 FQNEAQ, per germline (reference sequence). This CDR3 is 12 amino acids long.

This chain links TRBV11-2 with TRBJ1-6; D possibly corresponds to TRBD1 (6 bases). CDR3 size: 14 residues. The V end was cut by 4 bases, the J end by 9 bases, with 13 bases between. Germline-derived CDR1 and CDR2 are SGHAT and FQNNGV. The CDR3 nucleotides are TGTGCCAGCAGCTGGGACACCATCCCTTCACCCCTCCACTTT. It encodes CASSWDTIPSPLHF.

V usage is TRBV5-6 and J usage is TRBJ1-2; TRBD1 matches 8 bases. The CDR3 runs 14 residues. Per the germline V gene, CDR1 is SGHDT and CDR2 is YYEEEE. The V gene end was trimmed by 4 bases and the J gene end by 5 bases; junction bases not matched to a gene: 7. CDR3 loop: CASSRDRTIYGYTF. The CDR3 DNA reads TGTGCCAGCAGCCGGGACAGGACTATTTATGGCTACACCTTC.

The chain links TRBV2 to TRBJ2-5; 7 bases fit TRBD2. Trimming took 6 bases from V and 5 from J; bases not matched to a gene: 3. The V gene's germline CDR1 is SNHLY and CDR2 FYNNEI. This CDR3 region has 12 residues. For the CDR3, the DNA is TGTGCCAGCAGAGCGGGAAGGGAGACCCAGTACTTC. Its protein is CASRAGRETQYF.

A single count supports this clone. The chain combines TRBV19 with TRBJ2-5; 8 nucleotides line up with TRBD2. Germline V gene data show CDR1 as LNHDA and CDR2 as SQIVND (reference sequence). After removal of 8 bases from V and 5 bases from J, the junction contained 10 bases not matched to a gene. This CDR3 is 14 amino acids long. DNA of the CDR3: TGTGCCAGTGGAGCAGCGGGAGTAGGGGAGACCCAGTACTTC. Protein product: CASGAAGVGETQYF.

The CDR3 bases are TGTGCCAGCTCACCCCCAGGTGGGTTTTTAATGAACACTGAAGCTTTCTTT. It yields the protein CASSPPGGFLMNTEAFF. The chain employs TRBV18 and TRBJ1-1, with D unclear. The germline V gene encodes CDR1 KGHSH and CDR2 LQKENI. V was cut by 3 bases and J by 0 bases, with 17 bases left in between. The CDR3 totals 17 residues.

The CDR3 protein is CASSFLSVSGNTIYF. CDR3 in DNA: TGTGCCAGCAGCTTTCTGAGCGTCTCTGGAAACACCATATATTTT. The rearrangement uses TRBV11-3 and TRBJ1-3; D not certain. V was pared by 3 bases and J by 0 bases, with 9 bases between. The CDR3 has 15 amino acids. CDR1 and CDR2 from the germline V gene are SGHNT and YENEEA.

J is TRBJ1-5 and V is TRBV6-1, with D hard to call. This CDR3 is 13 amino acids long. V was clipped by 5 bases and J by 5 bases, with 10 bases between them. CDR1 is MNHNS and CDR2 is SASEGT in the germline V gene. The CDR3 nucleotides read TGTGCCAGCAGTCGGGAGAGGGATCAGCCCCAGCATTTT. Its protein product is CASSRERDQPQHF.

This clone was detected a few times. The V and J genes are TRBV11-2 and TRBJ1-2, with TRBD1 as a possible D gene (5 bases). Trimming removed 1 base from V and 5 bases from J, with 14 bases in between. The CDR3 is made up of 15 amino acids. Germline CDR1 reads SGHAT; CDR2 reads FQNNGV. CDR3 region: CASSLAPDGGYGYTF. The CDR3 DNA is TGTGCCAGCAGCTTAGCTCCCGACGGGGGATATGGCTACACCTTC.

V gene TRBV7-9 combines with J gene TRBJ1-1; no definite D call. This CDR3 comprises 14 residues. V was pared by 3 bases and J by 0 bases, with 8 bases between. Germline CDR1 is SEHNR and CDR2 is FQNEAQ (reference sequence). The CDR3 sequence: CASSLGRVNTEAFF. In DNA form, the CDR3 reads TGTGCCAGCAGCTTGGGGAGGGTGAACACTGAAGCTTTCTTT.

The chain uses TRBV29-1 and TRBJ2-1, with D possibly being TRBD1 (5 bases). Germline V lookup: CDR1 SQVTM, CDR2 ANQGSEA. V lost 3 bases and J 3 bases, leaving 12 bases between the germline ends. The CDR3 consists of 14 residues. In nucleotides, the CDR3 is TGCAGCGTTGAGAGCAGGGCCTACTACAATGAGCAGTTCTTC. It encodes CSVESRAYYNEQFF.

The genes are TRBV7-9 and TRBJ1-1, with 8 nucleotides matching TRBD1. Trimming cost V 4 bases and J 5 bases; bases outside gene matches: 3. Germline lookup yields CDR1 SEHNR and CDR2 FQNEAQ (reference sequence). This CDR3 comprises 13 residues. The CDR3 protein is CASSSQGGTEAFF. Here the CDR3 DNA reads TGTGCCAGCAGCTCACAGGGGGGGACTGAAGCTTTCTTT.

The CDR3 sequence: CASSNIAGKYNEQFF. CDR3 nucleotides: TGTGCCAGCAGCAATATAGCGGGAAAATACAATGAGCAGTTCTTC. The rearrangement uses TRBV7-3 and TRBJ2-1; 8 bases align to TRBD2. This CDR3 has 15 amino acids. Germline V gene data show CDR1 as SGHTA and CDR2 as FQGTGA. The ends lost 5 bases at V and 4 bases at J; junction bases unmatched: 7.

This clone was seen a handful of times. This chain uses TRBV30 with TRBJ1-3; D is perhaps TRBD1 (6 bases). Germline-derived CDR1 and CDR2 are GTSNPN and SVGIG (reference sequence). The length of the CDR3 is 12 residues. Deletions cut 1 base from V and 7 bases from J, with 8 bases between. The CDR3 DNA reads as TGTGCCTGGAGTGGGCAGGGGAACACCATATATTTT. This codes for CAWSGQGNTIYF.

V usage is TRBV6-1 and J usage is TRBJ1-1, with a tentative D call TRBD1 (6 bases). Trimming stripped 2 bases from V and 8 bases from J, with 12 bases between. The length of the CDR3 is 13 residues. Germline V gene lookup returns CDR1 MNHNS and CDR2 SASEGT. CDR3 sequence: CASSEQWTVEAFF. For the CDR3, the DNA is TGTGCCAGCAGTGAACAGTGGACAGTAGAAGCTTTCTTT.